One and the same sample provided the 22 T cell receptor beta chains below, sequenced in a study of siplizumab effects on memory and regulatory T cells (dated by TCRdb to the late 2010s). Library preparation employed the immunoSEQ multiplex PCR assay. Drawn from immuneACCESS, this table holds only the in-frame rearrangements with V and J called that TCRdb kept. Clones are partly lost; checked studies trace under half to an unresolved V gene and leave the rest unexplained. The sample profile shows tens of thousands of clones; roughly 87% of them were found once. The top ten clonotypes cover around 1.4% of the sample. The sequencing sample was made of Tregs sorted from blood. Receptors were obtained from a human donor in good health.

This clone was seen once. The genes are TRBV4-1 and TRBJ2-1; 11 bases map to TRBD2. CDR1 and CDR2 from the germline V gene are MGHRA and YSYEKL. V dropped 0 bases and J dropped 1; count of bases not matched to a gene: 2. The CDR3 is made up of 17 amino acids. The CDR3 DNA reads TGCGCCAGCAGCCAAGAAGGGACTAGCGGATCCTACAATGAGCAGTTCTTC. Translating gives CASSQEGTSGSYNEQFF.

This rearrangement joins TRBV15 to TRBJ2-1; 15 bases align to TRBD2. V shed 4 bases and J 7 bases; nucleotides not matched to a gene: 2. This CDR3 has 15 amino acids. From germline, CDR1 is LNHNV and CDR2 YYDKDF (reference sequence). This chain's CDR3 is CATSNGLAGGNEQFF. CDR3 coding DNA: TGTGCCACCAGCAACGGACTAGCGGGGGGGAATGAGCAGTTCTTC.

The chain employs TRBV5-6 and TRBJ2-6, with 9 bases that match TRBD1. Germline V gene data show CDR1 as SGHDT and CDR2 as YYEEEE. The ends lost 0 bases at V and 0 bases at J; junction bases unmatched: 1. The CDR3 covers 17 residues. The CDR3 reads CASSLGDRASGANVLTF. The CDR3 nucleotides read TGTGCCAGCAGCTTGGGGGACAGGGCCTCTGGGGCCAACGTCCTGACTTTC. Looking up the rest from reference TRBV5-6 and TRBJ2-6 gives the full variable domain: DAGVTQSPTHLIKTRGQQVTLRCSPKSGHDTVSWYQQALGQGPQFIFQYYEEEERQRGNFPDRFSGHQFPNYSSELNVNALLLGDSALYLCASSLGDRASGANVLTFGAGSRLTVL.

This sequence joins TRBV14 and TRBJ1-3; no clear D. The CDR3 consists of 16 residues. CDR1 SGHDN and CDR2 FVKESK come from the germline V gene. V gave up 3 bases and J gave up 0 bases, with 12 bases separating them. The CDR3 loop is CASSHLWTSSGNTIYF. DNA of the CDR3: TGTGCCAGCAGCCATCTCTGGACGTCCTCTGGAAACACCATATATTTT.

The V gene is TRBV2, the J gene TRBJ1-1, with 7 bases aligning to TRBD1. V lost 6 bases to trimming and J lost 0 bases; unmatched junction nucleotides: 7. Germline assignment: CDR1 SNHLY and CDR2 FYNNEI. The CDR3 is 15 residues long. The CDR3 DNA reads TGTGCCAGCAGATCTCACAGGGGTCTGAACACTGAAGCTTTCTTT. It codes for CASRSHRGLNTEAFF. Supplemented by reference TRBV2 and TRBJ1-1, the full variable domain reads EPEVTQTPSHQVTQMGQEVILRCVPISNHLYFYWYRQILGQKVEFLVSFYNNEISEKSEIFDDQFSVERPDGSNFTLKIRSTKLEDSAMYFCASRSHRGLNTEAFFGQGTRLTVV.

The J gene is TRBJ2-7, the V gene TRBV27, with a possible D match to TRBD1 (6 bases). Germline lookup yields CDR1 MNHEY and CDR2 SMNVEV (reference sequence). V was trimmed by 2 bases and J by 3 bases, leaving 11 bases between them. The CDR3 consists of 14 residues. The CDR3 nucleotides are TGTGCCAGCAGTTTACTCGGGACAAACTACGAGCAGTACTTC. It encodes CASSLLGTNYEQYF.

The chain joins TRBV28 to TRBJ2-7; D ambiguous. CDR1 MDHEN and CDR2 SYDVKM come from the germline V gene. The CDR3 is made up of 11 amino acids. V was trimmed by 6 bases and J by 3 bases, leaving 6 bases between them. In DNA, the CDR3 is TGTGCCAGCAGGATACGCTACGAGCAGTACTTC. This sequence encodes CASRIRYEQYF. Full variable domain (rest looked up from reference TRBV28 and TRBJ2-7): DVKVTQSSRYLVKRTGEKVFLECVQDMDHENMFWYRQDPGLGLRLIYFSYDVKMKEKGDIPEGYSVSREKKERFSLILESASTNQTSMYLCASRIRYEQYFGPGTRLTVT.

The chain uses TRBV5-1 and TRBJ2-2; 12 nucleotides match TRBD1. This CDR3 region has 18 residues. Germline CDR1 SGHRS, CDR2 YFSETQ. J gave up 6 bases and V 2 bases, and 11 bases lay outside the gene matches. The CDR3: CASSFGSPGQGASGELFF. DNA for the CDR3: TGCGCCAGCAGCTTCGGTAGCCCGGGACAGGGGGCGTCCGGGGAGCTGTTTTTT. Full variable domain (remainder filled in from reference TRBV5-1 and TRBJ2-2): KAGVTQTPRYLIKTRGQQVTLSCSPISGHRSVSWYQQTPGQGLQFLFEYFSETQRNKGNFPGRFSGRQFSNSRSEMNVSTLELGDSALYLCASSFGSPGQGASGELFFGEGSRLTVL.

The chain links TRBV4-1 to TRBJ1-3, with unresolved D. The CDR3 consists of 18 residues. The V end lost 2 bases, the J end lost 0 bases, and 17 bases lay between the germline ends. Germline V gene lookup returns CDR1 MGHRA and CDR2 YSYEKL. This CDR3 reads CASSQNPYGSFSGNTIYF. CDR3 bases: TGCGCCAGCAGCCAAAACCCCTACGGCTCTTTCTCTGGAAACACCATATATTTT.

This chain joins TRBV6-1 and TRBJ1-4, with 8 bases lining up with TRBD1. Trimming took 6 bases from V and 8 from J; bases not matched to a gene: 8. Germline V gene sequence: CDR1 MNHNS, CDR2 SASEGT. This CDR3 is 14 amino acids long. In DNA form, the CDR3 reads TGTGCCAGCAGATCGACAGGGGAGGGAGAAAAACTGTTTTTT. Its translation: CASRSTGEGEKLFF.

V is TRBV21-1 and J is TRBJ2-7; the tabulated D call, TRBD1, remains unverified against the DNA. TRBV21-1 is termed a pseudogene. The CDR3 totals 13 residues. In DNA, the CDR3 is TGTGCCAGCATCACCGGACAGACCTACGAGCAGTACTTC. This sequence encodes CASITGQTYEQYF.

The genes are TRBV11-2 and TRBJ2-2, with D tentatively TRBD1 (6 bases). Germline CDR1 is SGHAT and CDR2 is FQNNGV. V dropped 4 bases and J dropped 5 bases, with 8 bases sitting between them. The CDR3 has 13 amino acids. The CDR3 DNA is TGTGCCAGCAGCTCCAGGGGAACCGGGGAGCTGTTTTTT. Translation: CASSSRGTGELFF.

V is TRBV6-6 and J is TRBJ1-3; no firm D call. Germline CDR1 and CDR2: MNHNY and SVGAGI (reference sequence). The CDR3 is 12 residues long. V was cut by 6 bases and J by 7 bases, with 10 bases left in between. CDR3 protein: CASRSDGNTIYF. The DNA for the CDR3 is TGTGCCAGCAGGTCTGACGGGAACACCATATATTTT.

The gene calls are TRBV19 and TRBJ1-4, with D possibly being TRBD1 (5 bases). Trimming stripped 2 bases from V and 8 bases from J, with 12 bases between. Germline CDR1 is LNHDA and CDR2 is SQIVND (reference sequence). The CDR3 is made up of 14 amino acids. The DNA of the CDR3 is TGTGCCAGTAGTATACGGGCCGAGGGGGAAAAACTGTTTTTT. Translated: CASSIRAEGEKLFF.

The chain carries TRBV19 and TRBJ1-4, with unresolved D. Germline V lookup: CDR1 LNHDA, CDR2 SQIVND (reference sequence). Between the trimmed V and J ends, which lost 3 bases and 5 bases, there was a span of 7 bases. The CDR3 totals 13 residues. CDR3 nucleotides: TGTGCCAGTAGTATTCGGACCAATGAAAAACTGTTTTTT. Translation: CASSIRTNEKLFF. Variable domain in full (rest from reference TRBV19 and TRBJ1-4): DGGITQSPKYLFRKEGQNVTLSCEQNLNHDAMYWYRQDPGQGLRLIYYSQIVNDFQKGDIAEGYSVSREKKESFPLTVTSAQKNPTAFYLCASSIRTNEKLFFGSGTQLSVL.

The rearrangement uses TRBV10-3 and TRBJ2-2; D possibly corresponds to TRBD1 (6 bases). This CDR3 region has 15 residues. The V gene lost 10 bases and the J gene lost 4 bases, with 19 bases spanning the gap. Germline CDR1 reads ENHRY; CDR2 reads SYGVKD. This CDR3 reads CATLMGTRSTGELFF. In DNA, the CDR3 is TGTGCCACCCTCATGGGGACACGCTCCACCGGGGAGCTGTTTTTT.

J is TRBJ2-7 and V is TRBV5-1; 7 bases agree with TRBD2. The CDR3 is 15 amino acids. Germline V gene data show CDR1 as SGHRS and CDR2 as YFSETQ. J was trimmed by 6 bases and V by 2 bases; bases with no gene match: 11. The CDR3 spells CASSLITGGVSEQYF. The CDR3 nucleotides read TGCGCCAGCAGCTTAATAACGGGGGGAGTATCCGAGCAGTACTTC.

The CDR3 DNA reads as TGTGCCAGCAGCTTTGCGGTAGATGAGACCCAGTACTTC. It translates to CASSFAVDETQYF. The J gene is TRBJ2-5, the V gene TRBV7-3; D is ambiguous. The V gene's germline CDR1 is SGHTA and CDR2 FQGTGA. V was clipped by 3 bases and J by 5 bases, with 10 bases between them. The CDR3 totals 13 residues.

CDR3 in DNA: TGTGCCAGCAGTCGTCTTACAGGGTGGTATGAAAAACTGTTTTTT. Translation: CASSRLTGWYEKLFF. The gene calls are TRBV2 and TRBJ1-4, with D possibly TRBD1 on 6 matching bases. Germline CDR1 is SNHLY and CDR2 is FYNNEI. The length of the CDR3 is 15 residues. The ends were cut back, 5 bases at V and 6 bases at J, with 16 bases in the middle.

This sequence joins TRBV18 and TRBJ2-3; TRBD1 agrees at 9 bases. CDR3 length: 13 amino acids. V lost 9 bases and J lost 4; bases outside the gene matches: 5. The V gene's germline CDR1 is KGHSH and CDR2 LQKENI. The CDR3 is CASTGQGSDTQYF. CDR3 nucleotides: TGTGCCAGTACGGGACAGGGATCAGATACGCAGTATTTT.

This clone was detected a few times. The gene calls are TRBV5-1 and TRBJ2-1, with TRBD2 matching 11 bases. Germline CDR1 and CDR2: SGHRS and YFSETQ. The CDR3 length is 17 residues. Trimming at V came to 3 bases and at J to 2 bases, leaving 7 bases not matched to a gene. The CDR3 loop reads CASSSQLAGVTYNEQFF. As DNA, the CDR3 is TGCGCCAGCAGCTCCCAACTAGCGGGGGTTACCTACAATGAGCAGTTCTTC.

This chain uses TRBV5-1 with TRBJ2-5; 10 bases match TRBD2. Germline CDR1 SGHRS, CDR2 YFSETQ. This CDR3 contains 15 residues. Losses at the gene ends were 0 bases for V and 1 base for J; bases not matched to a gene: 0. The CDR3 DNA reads TGCGCCAGCAGCTTGGCTAGCGGGGGCCAAGAGACCCAGTACTTC. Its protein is CASSLASGGQETQYF.